What follows are 9 T cell receptor beta chains derived from one specimen sequenced in a study of blood T cell repertoires in COVID-19. Generated by immunoSEQ multiplex PCR, the TCRdb table keeps only in-frame clones and is missing some. The profile shows 380,000 or so clones, approximately 88% of them singletons. What was sequenced was peripheral blood. These receptors came from a man aged 40-55 years with acute or convalescent COVID-19.

The rearrangement uses TRBV2 and TRBJ2-4; 8 positions match TRBD1. CDR3 length: 15 amino acids. Germline V gene data show CDR1 as SNHLY and CDR2 as FYNNEI. V trimming: 4 bases; J trimming: 8 bases; junction bases outside the gene matches: 10. The chain's CDR3 is CASSAGVQGAYIQYF. The CDR3 DNA is TGTGCCAGCAGTGCCGGGGTTCAGGGGGCTTACATTCAGTACTTC.

V usage is TRBV6-5 and J usage is TRBJ1-5; D not certain. Germline CDR1 is MNHEY and CDR2 is SVGAGI. V was clipped by 2 bases and J by 0 bases, with 8 bases between them. The CDR3 runs 15 residues. CDR3 sequence reads: CASSYSTHSNQPQHF. The DNA of the CDR3 is TGTGCCAGCAGTTACAGTACTCATAGCAATCAGCCCCAGCATTTT.

In its sample, this clone was seen once. The chain employs TRBV5-1 and TRBJ2-7; 12 bases line up with TRBD1. With 4 bases clipped from V and 7 bases from J, the junction kept 6 bases outside the gene matches. The CDR3 is made up of 14 amino acids. Germline CDR1 is SGHRS and CDR2 is YFSETQ. CDR3 region: CASSVRDRGHEQYF. The DNA of the CDR3 is TGCGCCAGCAGCGTCCGGGACAGGGGGCATGAGCAGTACTTC. The whole variable domain, filled in from reference TRBV5-1 and TRBJ2-7, reads KAGVTQTPRYLIKTRGQQVTLSCSPISGHRSVSWYQQTPGQGLQFLFEYFSETQRNKGNFPGRFSGRQFSNSRSEMNVSTLELGDSALYLCASSVRDRGHEQYFGPGTRLTVT.

The rearrangement uses TRBV30 and TRBJ2-3; 7 nucleotides line up with TRBD1. The V and J ends lost 5 bases and 5 bases, in that order; junction bases with no gene match: 4. Germline V lookup: CDR1 GTSNPN, CDR2 SVGIG (reference sequence). The CDR3 spans 12 residues. The CDR3 sequence: CAWDRAVDTQYF. For the CDR3, the DNA is TGTGCCTGGGACAGGGCAGTAGATACGCAGTATTTT.

J is TRBJ2-2 and V is TRBV5-5; possible D gene TRBD1, 5 bases. Germline-derived CDR1 and CDR2 are SGHKS and YYEKEE (reference sequence). This CDR3 region has 15 residues. Deletions cut 1 base from V and 2 bases from J, with 9 bases between. CDR3 residues: CASSLWTTNTGELFF. The DNA of the CDR3 is TGTGCCAGCAGCTTGTGGACAACTAACACCGGGGAGCTGTTTTTT.

This chain connects TRBV6-2 or TRBV6-3 to TRBJ1-2; TRBD1 aligns across 9 bases. V was pared by 6 bases and J by 5 bases, with 10 bases of the junction left unmatched. From germline, CDR1 is MNHEY and CDR2 SVGEGT. This CDR3 region has 15 residues. The CDR3: CASSQTTGGPYGYTF. For the CDR3, the DNA is TGTGCCAGCAGCCAAACGACAGGGGGACCGTATGGCTACACCTTC.

The chain is built from TRBV5-1 and TRBJ1-2; 9 positions agree with TRBD1. Trimming at V came to 4 bases and at J to 8 bases, leaving 12 bases not matched to a gene. CDR1 and CDR2 from the germline V gene are SGHRS and YFSETQ. The CDR3 extends over 15 amino acids. The CDR3 bases are TGCGCCAGCAGCGGGGGGACAGGGTTGGATGGAGGCTACACCTTC. This codes for CASSGGTGLDGGYTF.

A few counts support this clone. The genes are TRBV24-1 and TRBJ2-7; D is unresolved. CDR3 length equals 11 residues. From germline, CDR1 is KGHDR and CDR2 SFDVKD. Between the trimmed V and J ends, which lost 2 bases and 6 bases, there was a span of 4 bases. DNA of the CDR3: TGTGCCACCAGTGATTCATCCGAGCAGTACTTC. Its protein product is CATSDSSEQYF.

V and J are TRBV5-8 and TRBJ1-1, with D perhaps matching TRBD1 (6 bases). The CDR3 extends over 14 amino acids. The germline V and J ends were trimmed by 4 bases and 5 bases, with 15 bases remaining between them. The germline V gene encodes CDR1 SGHTS and CDR2 YDEGEE. The CDR3 DNA follows: TGTGCCAGCAGCGTGCAACAGGGTGGAACTGAAGCTTTCTTT. Translating it yields CASSVQQGGTEAFF.